Listed below are T cell receptor beta chains from one sample, sequenced in a study of STAT3 mutations in large granular lymphocyte leukemia. Sequencing was performed with immunoSEQ multiplex PCR; in TCRdb, only in-frame clones are kept and a portion is missing. This table has about 2,600 clones, under 40% appearing once. Sequencing was carried out using PBMCs. Every receptor here comes from a human donor with T large granular lymphocyte leukemia. Some clones in this sample may be carry-over from other donors' samples. Both conserved end residues are part of each CDR3. The D gene is left open where the match is weak. Where a row states a size, it is once, few, many or the class of an expanded clone; other rows omit it.

J	D	V	size	CDR3	DNA
TRBJ2-6	NA	TRBV7-9	NA	CASSLGGTGANVLTF	TGTGCCAGCAGCTTAGGGGGGACCGGGGCCAACGTCCTGACTTTC
TRBJ2-7	TRBD2	TRBV30	NA	CAWSEVPAGEQYF	TGTGCCTGGAGTGAAGTCCCAGCGGGAGAGCAGTACTTC
TRBJ2-7	NA	TRBV20-1	few	CSARMDEQYF	TGCAGTGCCCGGATGGACGAGCAGTACTTC
TRBJ2-7	NA	TRBV29-1	few	CSVEDARETASYEQYF	TGCAGCGTTGAAGATGCGAGGGAGACAGCTTCTTACGAGCAGTACTTC
TRBJ1-5	TRBD1	TRBV30	NA	CAWDDRGPNQPQHF	TGTGCCTGGGATGACAGGGGCCCCAATCAGCCCCAGCATTTT
TRBJ2-7	TRBD2	TRBV7-2	few	CASSLRELAEGTSYEQYF	TGTGCCAGCAGCTTAAGGGAACTAGCGGAGGGGACCTCCTACGAGCAGTACTTC
TRBJ2-7	NA	TRBV29-1	few	CSVLGGGADYEQYF	TGCAGCGTTCTGGGTGGAGGGGCTGACTACGAGCAGTACTTC
TRBJ2-3	NA	TRBV5-1	NA	CASSLEARTGTDTQYF	TGCGCCAGCAGCCTAGAGGCGAGGACGGGCACAGATACGCAGTATTTT
TRBJ1-2	TRBD1	TRBV19	NA	CASRDRDANYGYTF	TGTGCCAGTAGGGACAGGGACGCTAACTATGGCTACACCTTC
TRBJ1-4	TRBD1	TRBV7-9	NA	CASSSRQGQKEKLFF	TGTGCCAGCAGCTCGCGACAGGGGCAGAAAGAAAAACTGTTTTTT
TRBJ1-2	TRBD1	TRBV2	NA	CASPHDRERLVPVYGYTF	TGTGCCAGTCCTCATGACAGGGAACGACTGGTTCCTGTCTATGGCTACACCTTC
TRBJ2-7	TRBD2	TRBV27	few	CASSLRLAGGPYEQYF	TGTGCCAGCAGTCTGCGACTAGCGGGAGGGCCCTACGAGCAGTACTTC
TRBJ1-2	NA	TRBV5-1	NA	CASSPNPKGLDYGYTF	TGCGCCAGCAGCCCGAACCCTAAGGGTCTCGACTATGGCTACACCTTC
TRBJ1-5	TRBD1	TRBV6-5	few	CASSPTGEANQPQHF	TGTGCCAGCAGCCCGACAGGGGAGGCCAATCAGCCCCAGCATTTT
TRBJ1-2	NA	TRBV13	few	CASSLARPKYGYTF	TGTGCCAGCAGCTTAGCCAGGCCAAAATATGGCTACACCTTC
TRBJ1-2	NA	TRBV10-2	medium-sized	CASLGGERNNYGYTF	TGCGCCAGCCTTGGGGGCGAGCGGAATAACTATGGCTACACCTTC
TRBJ1-5	NA	TRBV19	NA	CASSIGRAQAQPQHF	TGTGCCAGTAGTATAGGTAGGGCCCAGGCCCAGCCCCAGCATTTT
TRBJ1-2	TRBD1	TRBV5-4	NA	CASSRTGGYGYTF	TGTGCCAGCAGCCGGACAGGCGGATATGGCTACACCTTC
TRBJ1-2	NA	TRBV30	NA	CAWSVGGGYGYTF	TGTGCCTGGAGTGTCGGAGGGGGGTATGGCTACACCTTC
TRBJ2-1	NA	TRBV5-1	NA	CASSLRQVVYNEQFF	TGCGCCAGCAGCTTAAGACAGGTGGTCTACAATGAGCAGTTCTTC
TRBJ1-6	NA	TRBV30	NA	CAWSVPDSPLHF	TGTGCCTGGAGTGTACCCGACTCACCCCTCCACTTT
TRBJ2-7	NA	TRBV5-1	NA	CASSSGQLRDEQYF	TGCGCCAGCAGCTCTGGACAGTTGAGGGACGAGCAGTACTTC
TRBJ1-2	NA	TRBV30	few	CAWGDTTTTF	TGTGCCTGGGGGGACACGACTACCACCTTC
TRBJ2-3	NA	TRBV12-5	few	CASGRDWGTDTQYF	TGTGCTAGTGGCCGCGATTGGGGTACGGATACGCAGTATTTT
TRBJ1-3	NA	TRBV29-1	few	CSVVLGDGNTIYF	TGCAGCGTTGTATTAGGGGATGGAAACACCATATATTTT
TRBJ2-7	NA	TRBV4-3	NA	CASSQDRLTDEQYF	TGCGCCAGCAGCCAAGATCGGTTGACCGACGAGCAGTACTTC
TRBJ2-7	NA	TRBV5-1	NA	CASSLQEWGYEQYF	TGCGCCAGCAGCTTGCAAGAGTGGGGGTACGAGCAGTACTTC
TRBJ2-7	NA	TRBV7-2	NA	CASSVLGGVLSEQYF	TGTGCCAGCAGCGTCCTGGGTGGGGTCTTATCCGAGCAGTACTTC
TRBJ1-5	TRBD1	TRBV28	NA	CASRNRGQGQPQHF	TGTGCCAGCAGGAACAGGGGGCAGGGTCAGCCCCAGCATTTT
TRBJ2-6	NA	TRBV4-3	few	CASSQDQGTGANVLTF	TGCGCCAGCAGCCAAGATCAGGGAACTGGGGCCAACGTCCTGACTTTC
TRBJ2-2	NA	TRBV5-1	NA	CASSAGRGTGELFF	TGCGCCAGCAGCGCAGGGCGGGGCACCGGGGAGCTGTTTTTT
TRBJ2-7	TRBD1	TRBV6-1	NA	CASSRDRGLYEQYF	TGTGCCAGCAGCCGGGACAGGGGCCTTTACGAGCAGTACTTC
TRBJ2-7	NA	TRBV4-3	NA	CASSQLATSSYEQYF	TGCGCCAGCAGCCAACTAGCGACTAGCTCCTACGAGCAGTACTTC
TRBJ1-2	NA	TRBV4-1	few	CASSQEGNYGYTF	TGCGCCAGCAGCCAAGAAGGTAACTATGGCTACACCTTC
TRBJ2-2	NA	TRBV29-1	NA	CSAQNGVRGELFF	TGCAGCGCCCAGAACGGGGTCCGCGGGGAGCTGTTTTTT
TRBJ2-7	NA	TRBV29-1	few	CSAYDRTYEQYF	TGCAGCGCCTACGACAGGACCTACGAGCAGTACTTC
TRBJ1-2	NA	TRBV30	few	CAWRVPQGVWYGYTF	TGTGCCTGGAGAGTACCACAGGGAGTATGGTATGGCTACACCTTC
TRBJ1-2	NA	TRBV14	few	CASSQDSVRGHTF	TGTGCCAGCAGCCAAGATAGCGTCAGGGGTCACACCTTC
TRBJ1-6	NA	TRBV4-3	few	CASSQGLRDGPNSPLHF	TGCGCCAGCAGCCAAGGCCTCCGGGACGGACCGAATTCACCCCTCCACTTT
TRBJ1-3	NA	TRBV7-6	NA	CASSLGRGPGNTIYF	TGTGCCAGCAGCTTAGGTCGGGGCCCTGGAAACACCATATATTTT
TRBJ1-4	NA	TRBV5-4	few	CASSIHPTGLVFF	TGTGCCAGCAGCATCCACCCGACAGGCCTGGTGTTTTTT
TRBJ2-5	NA	TRBV5-4	NA	CASSLLGAETQYF	TGTGCCAGCAGCTTACTAGGGGCGGAGACCCAGTACTTC
TRBJ1-2	NA	TRBV18	NA	CASSPATEYGYTF	TGTGCCAGCTCACCCGCGACGGAGTATGGCTACACCTTC
TRBJ2-1	TRBD2	TRBV7-9	NA	CASSLLSPLAGVIDEQFF	TGTGCCAGCAGCTTACTAAGCCCACTAGCGGGAGTTATCGATGAGCAGTTCTTC
TRBJ2-1	TRBD1	TRBV27	NA	CASSWGTVGTYNEQFF	TGTGCCAGCAGTTGGGGGACAGTAGGCACCTACAATGAGCAGTTCTTC
TRBJ1-2	NA	TRBV9	few	CASFGYGYTF	TGTGCCAGCTTCGGCTATGGCTACACCTTC
TRBJ1-1	TRBD1	TRBV18	NA	CASSPGQGATEAFF	TGTGCCAGCTCACCCGGACAGGGGGCGACTGAAGCTTTCTTT
TRBJ2-1	TRBD1	TRBV5-1	NA	CASSLETGGHNEQFF	TGCGCCAGCAGCTTGGAAACAGGGGGGCACAATGAGCAGTTCTTC
TRBJ1-1	NA	TRBV18	NA	CASSLDVTEAFF	TGTGCCAGCTCCCTGGACGTCACTGAAGCTTTCTTT